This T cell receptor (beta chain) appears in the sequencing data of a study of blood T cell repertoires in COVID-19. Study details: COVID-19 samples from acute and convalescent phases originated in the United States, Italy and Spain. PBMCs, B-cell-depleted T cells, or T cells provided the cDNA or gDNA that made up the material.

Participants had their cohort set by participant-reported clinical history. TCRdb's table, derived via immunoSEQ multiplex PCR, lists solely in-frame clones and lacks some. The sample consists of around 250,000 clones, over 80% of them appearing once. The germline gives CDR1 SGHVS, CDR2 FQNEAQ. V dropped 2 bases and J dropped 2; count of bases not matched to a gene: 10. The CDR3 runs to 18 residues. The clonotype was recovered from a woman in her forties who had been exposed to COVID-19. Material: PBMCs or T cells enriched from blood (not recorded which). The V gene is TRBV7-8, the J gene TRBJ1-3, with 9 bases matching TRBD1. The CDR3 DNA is TGTGCCAGCAGCTTATACAGGGGGCTAACCGGGGCTGGAAACACCATATATTTT. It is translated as CASSLYRGLTGAGNTIYF.